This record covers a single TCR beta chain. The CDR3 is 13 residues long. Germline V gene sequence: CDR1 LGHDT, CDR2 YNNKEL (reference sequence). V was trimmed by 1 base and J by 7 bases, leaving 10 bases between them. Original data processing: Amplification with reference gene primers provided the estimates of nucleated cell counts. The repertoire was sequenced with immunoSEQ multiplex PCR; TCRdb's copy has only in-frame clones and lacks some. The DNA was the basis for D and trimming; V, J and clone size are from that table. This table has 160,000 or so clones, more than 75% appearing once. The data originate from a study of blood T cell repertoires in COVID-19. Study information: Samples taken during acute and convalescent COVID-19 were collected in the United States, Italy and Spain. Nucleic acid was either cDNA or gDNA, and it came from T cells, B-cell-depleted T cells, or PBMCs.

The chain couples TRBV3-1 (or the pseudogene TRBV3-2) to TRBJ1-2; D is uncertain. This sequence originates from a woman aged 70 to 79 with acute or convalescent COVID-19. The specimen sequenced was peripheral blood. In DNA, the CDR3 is TGTGCCAGCAGCCAAGTCGGTAATAGTGGCTACACCTTC. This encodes CASSQVGNSGYTF.